The clone carrying this T cell receptor beta chain was recorded only once. What it binds is unknown. The data belong to a study of T cell repertoires and HLA-DP antigens. Study details: In vitro CD4+ alloreactivity was against HeLa-presented HLA-DP. Donor ages ranged from 18-to-29 to 60-to-69; two men, one woman.

From germline, CDR1 is WNHNN and CDR2 SYGVQD (reference sequence). The CDR3 runs to 13 residues. After removal of 5 bases from V and 7 bases from J, the junction contained 4 bases not matched to a gene. Primers targeted 54 TRBV and 13 TRBJ segments. Deep-resolution sequencing targeted fewer than 250,000 T cell genomes in pre-culture CD4+ samples. Assay: immunoSEQ multiplex PCR; the TCRdb copy retains only in-frame clones and omits some. The sample consists of around 100,000 clones, 80% to 95% of them appearing once. The specimen sequenced was CD4+ T cells from PBMCs. The clonotype comes from a woman aged 18 to 35 in good health and CMV-seronegative. The V call is TRBV10-1, the J call TRBJ1-1; 10 bases map to TRBD1. The CDR3 bases are TGCGCCAGCAGTCGACAGGGGGCGAGTGAAGCTTTCTTT. Its protein product is CASSRQGASEAFF.